The 6 T cell receptor beta chains presented below share a single source sample, sequenced in a study of Tregs in tolerant kidney transplant recipients. Sequencing was performed with immunoSEQ multiplex PCR; in TCRdb, only in-frame clones are kept and a portion is missing. The sample carries about 120,000 clones, around 91% recorded once. The sequencing sample was made of CD4+ T cells from blood. Receptors were obtained from a human donor in good health.

CDR3 sequence: CASVRDLGNTEAFF. Written as DNA, the CDR3 is TGTGCCAGCGTGAGGGATCTAGGGAACACTGAAGCTTTCTTT. The V gene is TRBV7-6, the J gene TRBJ1-1; no firm D call. Per the germline V gene, CDR1 is SGHVS and CDR2 is FNYEAQ. V lost 8 bases and J 1 base, leaving 14 bases between the germline ends. This CDR3 comprises 14 residues.

The CDR3 is CASRDGYNEQFF. Written as DNA, the CDR3 is TGTGCCAGTAGGGATGGGTACAATGAGCAGTTCTTC. J is TRBJ2-1 and V is TRBV19; D gene unclear. The CDR3 has 12 residues. Germline CDR1 and CDR2: LNHDA and SQIVND (reference sequence). The germline V and J ends were trimmed by 6 bases and 4 bases, with 7 bases remaining between them.

The chain combines TRBV4-1 with TRBJ2-7; perhaps TRBD1 as D (7 bases). CDR1 is MGHRA and CDR2 is YSYEKL in the germline V gene. This CDR3 is built from 16 residues. Trimming left V 0 bases short and J 1 base short, with 13 bases between. Here the CDR3 reads CASSQDRGAKSYEQYF. CDR3 nucleotides: TGCGCCAGCAGCCAAGACAGGGGGGCAAAATCCTACGAGCAGTACTTC.

The CDR3 region has the DNA TGCGCCAGCAGTGAGTCTCCTAGCCGAGAGACCCAGTACTTC. Protein: CASSESPSRETQYF. The chain links TRBV10-1 to TRBJ2-5; possibly TRBD2 for D (5 bases). The CDR3 has 14 amino acids. V was cut by 0 bases and J by 4 bases, with 9 bases left in between. CDR1 WNHNN and CDR2 SYGVQD come from the germline V gene (reference sequence).

The chain links TRBV6-5 to TRBJ1-3, with 7 positions matching TRBD1. Germline lookup yields CDR1 MNHEY and CDR2 SVGAGI. The CDR3 is 14 residues long. Trimming at V came to 6 bases and at J to 2 bases, leaving 4 bases not matched to a gene. CDR3 residues: CASSTDRAGNTIYF. In nucleotides, the CDR3 is TGTGCCAGCAGCACCGACAGGGCTGGAAACACCATATATTTT.

The V gene is TRBV5-1, the J gene TRBJ2-3, with D maybe TRBD2 (5 bases). The CDR3 loop spans 14 amino acids. CDR1 is SGHRS, CDR2 YFSETQ, per germline. The V end was cut by 3 bases, the J end by 6 bases, with 14 bases between. CDR3 DNA: TGCGCCAGCAGCTCGGACTCGCAGGCGGATACGCAGTATTTT. Protein: CASSSDSQADTQYF.